The 5 T cell receptor beta chains listed next were all sequenced from one sample in a study of Graves' ophthalmopathy and Graves' hyperthyroidism. For repertoire sequencing, the TCR beta CDR3 regions were amplified from RNA transcripts. First-round RT-PCR used HTBI primers; second-round multiplex PCR followed. Each CDR3 protein gets one entry after TCRdb re-called the multiplex PCR reads with MiXCR. The table records some 750,000 distinct CDR3 sequences, roughly two fifths of them present only once. The sequencing sample was made of peripheral blood. These receptors all come from an adult man with Graves' ophthalmopathy.

The chain employs TRBV10-3 and TRBJ2-5, with 7 bases aligning to TRBD2. This CDR3 spans 15 amino acids. Germline CDR1 is ENHRY and CDR2 is SYGVKD. With 6 bases clipped from V and 5 bases from J, the junction kept 12 bases outside the gene matches. This chain's CDR3 is CAIRASGGGWETQYF. The CDR3 DNA reads TGTGCCATCAGAGCTTCGGGGGGAGGTTGGGAGACCCAGTACTTC.

The chain has TRBV24-1 and TRBJ2-7, with 9 bases aligning to TRBD1. The CDR3 length is 15 residues. Trimming took 3 bases from V and 6 from J; bases not matched to a gene: 8. CDR1 and CDR2 from the germline V gene are KGHDR and SFDVKD. The CDR3 spells CATSDAGTGIGEQYF. As DNA, the CDR3 is TGTGCCACCAGTGATGCCGGGACAGGGATTGGCGAGCAGTACTTC.

The chain uses TRBV7-2 and TRBJ2-5; D remains unclear. Per germline, CDR1 SGHTA and CDR2 FQGNSA. The V end lost 1 base, the J end lost 5 bases, and 14 bases lay between the germline ends. This CDR3 region has 15 residues. This CDR3 reads CASSLVDGVQETQYF. The CDR3 region has the DNA TGTGCCAGCAGCTTAGTTGATGGGGTCCAGGAGACCCAGTACTTC.

This clonotype came up many times. The gene calls are TRBV10-3 and TRBJ1-1; 8 bases line up with TRBD1. There are 15 residues in the CDR3. The V gene's germline CDR1 is ENHRY and CDR2 SYGVKD. V lost 6 bases, J lost 2 bases, and 8 bases stayed unmatched. The CDR3 DNA is TGTGCCATCAGCCAAGACAGGGGCCCTAACACTGAAGCTTTCTTT. This gives the protein CAISQDRGPNTEAFF.

This clonotype was counted a few times. This chain connects TRBV19 to TRBJ2-7; 9 positions agree with TRBD1. This CDR3 is built from 14 residues. CDR1 is LNHDA, CDR2 SQIVND, per germline (reference sequence). The V and J ends lost 4 bases and 4 bases, in that order; junction bases with no gene match: 5. The CDR3 region is CASSNRDRAYEQYF. The CDR3 DNA reads TGTGCCAGTAGTAACCGGGACAGGGCGTACGAGCAGTACTTC.